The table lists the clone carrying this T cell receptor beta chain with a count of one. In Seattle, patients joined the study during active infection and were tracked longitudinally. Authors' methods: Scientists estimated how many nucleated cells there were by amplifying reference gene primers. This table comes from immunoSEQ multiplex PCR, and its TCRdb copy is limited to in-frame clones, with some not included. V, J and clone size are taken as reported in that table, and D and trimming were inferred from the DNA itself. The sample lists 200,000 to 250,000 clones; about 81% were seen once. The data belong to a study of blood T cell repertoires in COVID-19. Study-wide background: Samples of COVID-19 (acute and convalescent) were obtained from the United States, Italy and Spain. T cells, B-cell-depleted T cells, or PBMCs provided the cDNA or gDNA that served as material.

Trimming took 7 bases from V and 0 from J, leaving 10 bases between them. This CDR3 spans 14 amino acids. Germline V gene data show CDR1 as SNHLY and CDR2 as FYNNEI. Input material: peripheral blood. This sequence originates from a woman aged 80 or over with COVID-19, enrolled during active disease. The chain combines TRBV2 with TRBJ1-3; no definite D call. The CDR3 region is CASKSEISGNTIYF. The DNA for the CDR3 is TGTGCCAGCAAGTCCGAGATCTCTGGAAACACCATATATTTT.